Below, 21 T cell receptor beta chains from the same sample are listed, as sequenced in a study of cytomegalovirus exposure and HLA in healthy donors (dated by TCRdb to between 2016 and 2019). Libraries were prepared through the immunoSEQ multiplex PCR assay. A mixture of 60 forward primers for TCR Vbeta segments and 13 reverse primers for TCR Jbeta segments was used in the multiplex PCR. The table comes from immuneACCESS by way of TCRdb, which keeps in-frame sequences with V and J called. Part of the clones is missing from these tables; in studies checked, under half for an unresolved V gene and the rest for unknown reasons. Present in this sample are some 150,000 clones, around 80% of which were seen just once. The ten largest clonotypes hold about 2% of the sample. Sequenced material: PBMCs. The receptors derive from a female donor in good health and CMV-seropositive.

This clone was seen a single time. The chain joins TRBV28 to TRBJ1-2; D gene unclear. V lost 3 bases to trimming and J lost 2 bases, with 13 bases between them. The CDR3 is 15 residues long. CDR1 and CDR2 from the germline V gene are MDHEN and SYDVKM. The CDR3 sequence: CASSFLGSPNYGYTF. CDR3 bases: TGTGCCAGCAGTTTCTTGGGCAGTCCCAACTATGGCTACACCTTC.

CDR3 protein: CARGQGAYEQYF. CDR3 sequence (DNA): TGTGCCAGAGGACAGGGGGCCTACGAGCAGTACTTC. J is TRBJ2-7 and V is TRBV30; 10 bases are a match to TRBD1. This CDR3 is 12 amino acids long. With 8 bases clipped from V and 2 bases from J, the junction kept 3 bases outside the gene matches. The germline V gene has CDR1 GTSNPN and CDR2 SVGIG (reference sequence).

This clone has only one observation. This sequence joins TRBV28 and TRBJ1-2, with unresolved D. The CDR3 is made up of 13 amino acids. Trimming left V 5 bases short and J 8 bases short, with 15 bases between. Germline V gene lookup returns CDR1 MDHEN and CDR2 SYDVKM. The CDR3, as DNA: TGTGCCAGCAGTCCCATGCTAGGCCTCGGCTACACCTTC. Translated: CASSPMLGLGYTF.

The chain has TRBV6-1 and TRBJ1-5; possible D gene TRBD1, 5 bases. The CDR3 length is 15 residues. Germline V gives CDR1 MNHNS, CDR2 SASEGT. V lost 4 bases, J lost 6 bases, and 16 bases lay in between. The CDR3 DNA sequence: TGTGCCAGCAGTGGGGGGGACGTCTCAAGTCAGCCCCAGCATTTT. Protein product: CASSGGDVSSQPQHF.

The chain recombines TRBV28 with TRBJ2-7; 12 nucleotides line up with TRBD1. The CDR3 sequence is 17 residues long. Germline V gene data show CDR1 as MDHEN and CDR2 as SYDVKM. With 6 bases clipped from V and 4 bases from J, the junction kept 13 bases outside the gene matches. CDR3 residues: CASSPNLPGQGAYEQYF. The CDR3, as DNA: TGTGCCAGCAGCCCTAATCTTCCGGGACAGGGGGCTTACGAGCAGTACTTC.

This chain joins TRBV11-2 and TRBJ2-3; a weak D match, TRBD1 (5 bases). Germline V gene lookup returns CDR1 SGHAT and CDR2 FQNNGV. The CDR3 runs to 15 residues. V shed 2 bases and J shed 11 bases, with 20 bases lying between them. CDR3 protein: CASSLYLPGSSLQYF. The CDR3, as DNA: TGTGCCAGCAGCTTATACTTACCAGGGTCATCTTTGCAGTATTTT.

On this clone: The same CDR3 also results from other DNA sequences found in this sample. This chain uses TRBV5-1 with TRBJ1-1, with TRBD1 matching 7 bases. The germline gives CDR1 SGHRS, CDR2 YFSETQ. J gave up 2 bases and V 4 bases, and 5 bases lay outside the gene matches. The CDR3 spans 14 residues. CDR3 sequence reads: CASSLTGVNTEAFF. DNA of the CDR3: TGCGCCAGCAGCCTCACAGGGGTAAACACTGAAGCTTTCTTT.

The chain carries TRBV18 and TRBJ2-2; tentatively, D is TRBD2 (6 bases). V was clipped by 4 bases and J by 9 bases, with 12 bases between them. CDR1 is KGHSH and CDR2 is LQKENI in the germline V gene. CDR3 length equals 13 residues. CDR3 protein: CASSRPGERELFF. In nucleotides, the CDR3 is TGTGCCAGCTCACGGCCGGGGGAGAGGGAGCTGTTTTTT.

The rearrangement links TRBV6-1 to TRBJ2-1; 10 nucleotides match TRBD1. V was clipped by 4 bases and J by 4 bases; unmatched bases: 7. Germline CDR1 reads MNHNS; CDR2 reads SASEGT. The CDR3 is 16 amino acids. Written as DNA, the CDR3 is TGTGCCAGCAGTGGGGGGACAGGGGCCGGTTACAATGAGCAGTTCTTC. Translation: CASSGGTGAGYNEQFF.

This rearrangement joins TRBV29-1 to TRBJ1-1, with TRBD1 as a possible D gene (6 bases). This CDR3 has 12 residues. Germline-derived CDR1 and CDR2 are SQVTM and ANQGSEA. Here the CDR3 reads CGGRTANTEAFF. The DNA of the CDR3 is TGCGGCGGCAGGACAGCGAACACTGAAGCTTTCTTT.

This chain joins TRBV19 and TRBJ2-7, with TRBD2 identical over 7 bases. CDR3 size: 15 residues. Looked up from germline, CDR1 is LNHDA and CDR2 is SQIVND (reference sequence). With V trimmed by 5 bases and J by 0 bases, 7 bases remained unmatched. Written as DNA, the CDR3 is TGTGCCAGTAGTCAGCGGGGTGACTACTCCTACGAGCAGTACTTC. This gives the protein CASSQRGDYSYEQYF.

The gene calls are TRBV23-1 and TRBJ2-7, with a tentative D call TRBD1 (6 bases). TRBV23-1 is known as an ORF, though its function is uncertain. The CDR3 covers 14 residues. V was cut by 6 bases and J by 1 base, with 13 bases left in between. Here the CDR3 reads CASSRRGLSYEQYF. DNA for the CDR3: TGCGCCAGCAGCCGCAGGGGTCTTTCCTACGAGCAGTACTTC.

This rearrangement joins TRBV5-1 to TRBJ2-7; TRBD2 matches 11 bases. Germline CDR1 is SGHRS and CDR2 is YFSETQ. CDR3 length equals 14 residues. With 4 bases clipped from V and 5 bases from J, the junction kept 5 bases outside the gene matches. The CDR3 coding sequence is TGCGCCAGCAGCCGACTAGCGGGACGGGACGAGCAGTACTTC. It yields the protein CASSRLAGRDEQYF.

The chain carries TRBV28 and TRBJ1-2; 10 bases align to TRBD1. V trimming: 3 bases; J trimming: 8 bases; junction bases outside the gene matches: 12. This CDR3 spans 16 amino acids. The germline V gene has CDR1 MDHEN and CDR2 SYDVKM. CDR3 nucleotide sequence: TGTGCCAGCAGTTTTATCTTTGGGGACAGGGGTGGAGGCTACACCTTC. Translation gives CASSFIFGDRGGGYTF.

This clone was seen only a few times. The chain links TRBV7-9 to TRBJ2-1; 9 nucleotides line up with TRBD1. Germline-derived CDR1 and CDR2 are SEHNR and FQNEAQ (reference sequence). The V and J ends lost 6 bases and 6 bases, in that order; junction bases with no gene match: 6. This CDR3 has 14 residues. CDR3 protein: CASREQGAGNEQFF. The CDR3, as DNA: TGTGCCAGCAGAGAACAGGGGGCGGGCAATGAGCAGTTCTTC.

This chain connects TRBV25-1 to TRBJ2-1; D not resolved. This CDR3 has 13 amino acids. From germline, CDR1 is MGHDK and CDR2 SYGVNS. V lost 6 bases, J lost 0 bases, and 6 bases lay in between. CDR3 protein: CASSTDSYNEQFF. The CDR3 DNA is TGTGCCAGCAGCACAGACTCCTACAATGAGCAGTTCTTC.

The chain couples TRBV7-9 to TRBJ2-2, with D tentatively TRBD2 (7 bases). This CDR3 has 15 amino acids. Germline CDR1 is SEHNR and CDR2 is FQNEAQ (reference sequence). The germline V and J ends were trimmed by 5 bases and 6 bases, with 16 bases remaining between them. CDR3 sequence (DNA): TGTGCCAGCAGCGAGGGCACAGGGAGGGCCGGGGAGCTGTTTTTT. Translation gives CASSEGTGRAGELFF.

In this sample, this clone turned up a few times. The V gene is TRBV19, the J gene TRBJ1-6, with a tentative D call TRBD1 (5 bases). Germline values: CDR1 LNHDA, CDR2 SQIVND (reference sequence). V was cut by 4 bases and J by 7 bases, with 14 bases left in between. This CDR3 region has 15 residues. The CDR3 protein is CASSTQSGGNSPLHF. CDR3 nucleotides: TGTGCCAGTAGTACTCAAAGCGGGGGAAATTCACCCCTCCACTTT.

The rearrangement joins TRBV7-9 to TRBJ2-1; 13 bases match TRBD2. V lost 5 bases and J lost 2; bases outside the gene matches: 6. Germline V gene sequence: CDR1 SEHNR, CDR2 FQNEAQ (reference sequence). The CDR3 spans 17 residues. The DNA for the CDR3 is TGTGCCAGCAGCCTACCACTAGCGGGAGGGCCCTACAATGAGCAGTTCTTC. It encodes CASSLPLAGGPYNEQFF.

The rearrangement links TRBV11-2 to TRBJ2-7; TRBD1 matches 9 bases. CDR3 length equals 14 residues. CDR1 is SGHAT, CDR2 FQNNGV, per germline. The ends lost 7 bases at V and 5 bases at J; junction bases unmatched: 9. For the CDR3, the DNA is TGTGCCAGCAAACCGGGACAGGGAATTCACGAGCAGTACTTC. Its translation is CASKPGQGIHEQYF.

The chain is built from TRBV5-1 and TRBJ2-5; tentative D call: TRBD2 (7 bases). CDR1 SGHRS and CDR2 YFSETQ come from the germline V gene. The ends were cut back, 0 bases at V and 4 bases at J, with 16 bases in the middle. This CDR3 is 16 amino acids long. The CDR3 sequence is CASSLEGGRGAETQYF. The CDR3 coding sequence is TGCGCCAGCAGCTTGGAAGGGGGACGGGGGGCAGAGACCCAGTACTTC. Full variable domain (rest looked up from reference TRBV5-1 and TRBJ2-5): KAGVTQTPRYLIKTRGQQVTLSCSPISGHRSVSWYQQTPGQGLQFLFEYFSETQRNKGNFPGRFSGRQFSNSRSEMNVSTLELGDSALYLCASSLEGGRGAETQYFGPGTRLLVL.